Listed below are T cell receptor beta chains from one sample, sequenced in a study of blood T cell repertoires in COVID-19. Only in-frame clones appear in the TCRdb table, and some are missing; sequencing was by immunoSEQ multiplex PCR. Found here are some 28,000 clones, around 90% of them singletons; the top ten hold 9% to 9.5%. The sample consisted of peripheral blood. The receptors were sampled from a human donor in a cohort sampled during active COVID-19. CDR3s include the opening cysteine and the closing phenylalanine or tryptophan. The D gene is left open where the match is weak. Clone size appears in some rows only: once, few, many, or a class for an expanded clone.

D gene	J gene	clone size	V gene	CDR3 protein	CDR3 DNA
-	TRBJ1-4	-	TRBV19	CASSGRGSEKLFF	TGTGCCAGCAGCGGCAGGGGAAGTGAAAAACTGTTTTTT
-	TRBJ1-2	-	TRBV6-5	CASSSSPQGLVGYTF	TGTGCCAGCAGCAGTTCGCCACAGGGTTTGGTCGGCTACACCTTC
-	TRBJ1-5	-	TRBV9	CASSAGQFNQPQHF	TGTGCCAGCAGCGCCGGACAGTTCAATCAGCCCCAGCATTTT
TRBD2	TRBJ2-5	-	TRBV18	CASSRLADGVETQYF	TGTGCCAGCTCACGGCTAGCGGACGGTGTAGAGACCCAGTACTTC
-	TRBJ2-7	-	TRBV10-2	CASSESGGFWEQYF	TGCGCCAGCAGTGAGTCCGGCGGCTTTTGGGAGCAGTACTTC
TRBD1	TRBJ1-2	once	TRBV5-1	CASTGQGAGYGYTF	TGCGCCAGCACCGGACAGGGGGCAGGCTATGGCTACACCTTC
TRBD2	TRBJ2-1	once	TRBV30	CAWSKAGGPNEQFF	TGTGCCTGGAGCAAGGCGGGGGGGCCCAATGAGCAGTTCTTC
-	TRBJ1-2	few	TRBV6-5	CASRTEGTNGYTF	TGTGCCAGCCGGACGGAGGGTACAAATGGCTACACCTTC
-	TRBJ1-2	-	TRBV6-6	CASRVDGGYGYTF	TGTGCCAGCAGGGTGGACGGGGGCTATGGCTACACCTTC
-	TRBJ1-2	-	TRBV2	CASSVDSGNGYTF	TGTGCCAGCAGTGTGGACAGCGGGAATGGCTACACCTTC
-	TRBJ2-5	-	TRBV9	CASSKAEGLANLETQYF	TGTGCCAGCAGTAAAGCAGAGGGTTTAGCGAATTTAGAGACCCAGTACTTC
-	TRBJ2-3	-	TRBV30	CAFKRSTDTQYF	TGTGCCTTTAAGCGGAGCACAGATACGCAGTATTTT
-	TRBJ2-5	-	TRBV3-1/TRBV3-2	CASAGGPGQQETQYF	TGTGCCAGCGCGGGGGGACCGGGACAGCAAGAGACCCAGTACTTC
TRBD1	TRBJ1-6	-	TRBV19	CASSMPGQGSPPLHF	TGTGCCAGTAGTATGCCGGGACAGGGAAGTCCACCCCTCCACTTT
TRBD2	TRBJ2-3	-	TRBV7-2	CASSLGPRGLAGPDTQYF	TGTGCCAGCAGCTTGGGGCCCCGGGGACTAGCGGGCCCCGATACGCAGTATTTT
TRBD1	TRBJ2-7	-	TRBV5-4	CASSLGGTGGSYEQYF	TGTGCCAGCAGCTTGGGGGGTACAGGGGGCTCCTACGAGCAGTACTTC
TRBD1	TRBJ1-2	-	TRBV20-1	CSASGRDRSVSGYTF	TGCAGTGCTAGTGGTCGGGACAGGTCGGTCTCTGGCTACACCTTC
TRBD1	TRBJ2-3	-	TRBV19	CASSTAVTGVDTQYF	TGTGCCAGTAGTACCGCAGTCACAGGGGTGGATACGCAGTATTTT
TRBD2	TRBJ2-2	-	TRBV5-1	CASSLDLAVTGELFF	TGCGCCAGCAGCTTGGACCTAGCGGTGACCGGGGAGCTGTTTTTT
TRBD2	TRBJ2-7	medium-sized	TRBV13	CASSLSGSSYEQYF	TGTGCCAGCAGCTTGAGCGGGAGCTCCTACGAGCAGTACTTC
TRBD2	TRBJ2-2	-	TRBV5-5	CASSLAGGSTGELFF	TGTGCCAGCAGCCTAGCGGGGGGCAGCACCGGGGAGCTGTTTTTT
TRBD1	TRBJ2-7	-	TRBV29-1	CSAGTGRGEQYF	TGCAGCGCCGGGACAGGGAGAGGCGAGCAGTACTTC
TRBD2	TRBJ2-1	-	TRBV2	CASGLDGGSYNEQFF	TGTGCCAGCGGTCTGGACGGGGGGTCCTACAATGAGCAGTTCTTC
-	TRBJ1-6	-	TRBV30	CAWSGIPASSYNSPLHF	TGTGCCTGGAGTGGCATCCCAGCTAGCTCCTATAATTCACCCCTCCACTTT
TRBD1	TRBJ1-4	-	TRBV19	CASSITGDEKLFF	TGTGCCAGTAGTATTACAGGGGATGAAAAACTGTTTTTT
-	TRBJ2-5	-	TRBV7-9	CASSFLDAQETQYF	TGTGCCAGCAGCTTTCTAGACGCCCAAGAGACCCAGTACTTC
-	TRBJ1-2	few	TRBV19	CASSIGLGGDYGYTF	TGTGCCAGTAGTATTGGTCTCGGGGGAGACTATGGCTACACCTTC
-	TRBJ1-1	-	TRBV6-5	CASRSKGVNTEAFF	TGTGCCAGCAGGAGCAAGGGGGTGAACACTGAAGCTTTCTTT
-	TRBJ1-2	-	TRBV7-2	CASSELYGYTF	TGTGCCAGCAGCGAACTCTATGGCTACACCTTC
TRBD1	TRBJ1-2	-	TRBV4-1	CASSPMTGVANYGYTF	TGCGCCAGCAGCCCCATGACAGGGGTAGCTAACTATGGCTACACCTTC
TRBD2	TRBJ2-7	-	TRBV3-1/TRBV3-2	CASSQEGTSSYEQYF	TGTGCCAGCAGCCAAGAGGGGACTAGCTCCTACGAGCAGTACTTC
-	TRBJ1-3	-	TRBV6-5	CASSYSGTTSGNTIYF	TGTGCCAGCAGTTACTCAGGGACAACCTCTGGAAACACCATATATTTT
TRBD2	TRBJ2-2	-	TRBV4-1	CASSQGGLAGVGTGELFF	TGCGCCAGCAGCCAAGGGGGACTAGCGGGAGTTGGAACCGGGGAGCTGTTTTTT
TRBD1	TRBJ1-1	-	TRBV6-2/TRBV6-3	CASSYLTGVTEAFF	TGTGCCAGCAGTTACTTGACAGGGGTCACTGAAGCTTTCTTT
TRBD2	TRBJ2-1	-	TRBV10-1	CASSEFPGTNNEQFF	TGCGCCAGCAGTGAGTTCCCGGGGACTAACAATGAGCAGTTCTTC
-	TRBJ2-7	-	TRBV11-2	CASSLGRPSYEQYF	TGTGCCAGCAGCTTGGGGCGGCCCTCCTACGAGCAGTACTTC
-	TRBJ2-2	medium-sized	TRBV5-1	CASSVSPSRNTGELFF	TGCGCCAGCAGCGTCTCCCCTAGCCGGAACACCGGGGAGCTGTTTTTT
TRBD2	TRBJ2-1	-	TRBV6-4	CASSDGRGGSYNEQFF	TGTGCCAGCAGTGACGGGCGGGGGGGCTCCTACAATGAGCAGTTCTTC
TRBD2	TRBJ2-3	-	TRBV18	CASSPQASTSGRSTDTQYF	TGTGCCAGCTCACCACAGGCATCGACTAGCGGGAGGAGCACAGATACGCAGTATTTT
TRBD1	TRBJ1-3	-	TRBV13	CASSRGQGSSGNTIYF	TGTGCCAGCAGCAGAGGACAGGGAAGCTCTGGAAACACCATATATTTT
-	TRBJ2-5	-	TRBV14	CASSLYFRGIWQTYQETQYF	TGTGCCAGCAGCCTCTACTTCCGAGGGATCTGGCAGACGTACCAAGAGACCCAGTACTTC
-	TRBJ1-5	-	TRBV15	CATSRKQGNQPQHF	TGTGCCACCAGCAGGAAACAGGGTAATCAGCCCCAGCATTTT
TRBD2	TRBJ2-3	-	TRBV7-8	CASSLLEAGWPDTQYF	TGTGCCAGCAGCTTACTAGAAGCGGGGTGGCCAGATACGCAGTATTTT
TRBD2	TRBJ2-2	-	TRBV7-2	CASSPPGGRGTGELFF	TGTGCCAGCAGCCCCCCGGGAGGAAGGGGCACCGGGGAGCTGTTTTTT
-	TRBJ1-1	-	TRBV6-5	CASSPLRGTNTEAFF	TGTGCCAGCAGTCCCCTTAGGGGGACAAACACTGAAGCTTTCTTT
-	TRBJ2-2	-	TRBV7-6	CASTVTGSANTGELFF	TGTGCCAGCACGGTTACCGGGAGTGCGAACACCGGGGAGCTGTTTTTT
TRBD2	TRBJ2-1	-	TRBV2	CASKMSKRGGSYNEQFF	TGTGCCAGCAAAATGTCGAAGCGGGGGGGCTCCTACAATGAGCAGTTCTTC
TRBD1	TRBJ2-5	-	TRBV4-2	CASSQEGTGHSQETQYF	TGTGCCAGCAGCCAGGAAGGGACAGGGCACTCCCAAGAGACCCAGTACTTC
TRBD1	TRBJ1-1	-	TRBV14	CASSHKDRGLTEAFF	TGTGCCAGCAGCCATAAGGACAGGGGCCTCACTGAAGCTTTCTTT
TRBD2	TRBJ2-5	-	TRBV2	CASSEDGGLAGVETQYF	TGTGCCAGCAGTGAAGACGGGGGACTAGCGGGAGTAGAGACCCAGTACTTC
TRBD2	TRBJ2-7	-	TRBV2	CARRGLAGVLAYEQYF	TGTGCCAGACGAGGACTAGCGGGAGTTTTGGCTTACGAGCAGTACTTC